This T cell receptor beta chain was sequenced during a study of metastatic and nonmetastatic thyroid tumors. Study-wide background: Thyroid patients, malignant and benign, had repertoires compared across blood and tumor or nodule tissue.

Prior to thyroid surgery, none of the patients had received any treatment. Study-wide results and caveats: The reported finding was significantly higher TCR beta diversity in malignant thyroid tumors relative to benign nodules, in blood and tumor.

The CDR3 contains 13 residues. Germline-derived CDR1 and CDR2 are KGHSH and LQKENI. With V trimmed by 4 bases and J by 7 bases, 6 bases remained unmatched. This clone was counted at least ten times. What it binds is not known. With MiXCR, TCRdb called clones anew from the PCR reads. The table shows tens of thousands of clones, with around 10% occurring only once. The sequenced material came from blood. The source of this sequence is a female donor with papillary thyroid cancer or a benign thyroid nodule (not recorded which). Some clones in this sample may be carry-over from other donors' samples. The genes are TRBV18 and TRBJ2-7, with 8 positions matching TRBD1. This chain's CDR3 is CASSLTGGREQYF. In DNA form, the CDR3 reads TGTGCCAGCTCACTAACAGGGGGAAGGGAGCAGTACTTC.